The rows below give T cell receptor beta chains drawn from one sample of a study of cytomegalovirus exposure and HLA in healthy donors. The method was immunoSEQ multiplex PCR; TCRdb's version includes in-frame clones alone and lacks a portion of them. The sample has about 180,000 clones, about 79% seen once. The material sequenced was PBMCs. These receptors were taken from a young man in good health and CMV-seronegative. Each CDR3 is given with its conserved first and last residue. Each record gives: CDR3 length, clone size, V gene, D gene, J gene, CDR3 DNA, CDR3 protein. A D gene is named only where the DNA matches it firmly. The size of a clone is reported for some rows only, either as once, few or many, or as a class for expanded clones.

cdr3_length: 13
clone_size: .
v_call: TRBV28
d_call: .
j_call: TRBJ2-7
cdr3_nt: TGTGCCAGCAGTTTGGGGGGTTCCTACGAGCAGTACTTC
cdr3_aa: CASSLGGSYEQYF

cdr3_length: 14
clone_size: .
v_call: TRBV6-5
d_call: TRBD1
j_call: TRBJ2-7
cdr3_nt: TGTGCCAGCAGTTACGGGGACAGGGAAGACGAGCAGTACTTC
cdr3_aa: CASSYGDREDEQYF

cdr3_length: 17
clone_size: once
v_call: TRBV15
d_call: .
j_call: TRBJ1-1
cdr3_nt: TGTGCCACCAGCAGGGGGACATCCGACCATATGAACACTGAAGCTTTCTTT
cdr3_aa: CATSRGTSDHMNTEAFF

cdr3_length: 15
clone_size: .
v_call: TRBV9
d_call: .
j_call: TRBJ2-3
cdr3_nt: TGTGCCAGCAGCGTTGAACTTTCTAGCACAGATACGCAGTATTTT
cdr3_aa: CASSVELSSTDTQYF

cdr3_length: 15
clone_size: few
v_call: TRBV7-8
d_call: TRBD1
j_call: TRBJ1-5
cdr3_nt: TGTGCCAGCAGCTTAGAAGGGACAGTCAATCAGCCCCAGCATTTT
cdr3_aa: CASSLEGTVNQPQHF

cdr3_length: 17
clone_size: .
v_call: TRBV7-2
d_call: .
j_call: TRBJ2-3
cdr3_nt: TGTGCCAGCAGCTTGATTCGAGGGGGTATCGGCACAGATACGCAGTATTTT
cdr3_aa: CASSLIRGGIGTDTQYF

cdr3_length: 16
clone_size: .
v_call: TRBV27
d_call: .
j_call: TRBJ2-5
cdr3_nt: TGTGCCAGCAGTTTAAGTATGGGAGAGTACCAAGAGACCCAGTACTTC
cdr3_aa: CASSLSMGEYQETQYF

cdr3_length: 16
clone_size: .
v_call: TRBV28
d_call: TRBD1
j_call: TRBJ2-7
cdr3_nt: TGTGCCAGCAGTTTAAGACAGGGTTTGGGCTCCTACGAGCAGTACTTC
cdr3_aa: CASSLRQGLGSYEQYF

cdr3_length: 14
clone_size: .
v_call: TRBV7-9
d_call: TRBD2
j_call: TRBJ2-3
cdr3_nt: TGTGCCAGCAGCCGCGGGGGAGCCCCAGATACGCAGTATTTT
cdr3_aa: CASSRGGAPDTQYF

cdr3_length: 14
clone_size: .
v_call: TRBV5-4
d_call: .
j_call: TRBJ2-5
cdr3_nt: TGTGCCAGCGCCCCCGACTGGAGCGGGGAGACCCAGTACTTC
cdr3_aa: CASAPDWSGETQYF

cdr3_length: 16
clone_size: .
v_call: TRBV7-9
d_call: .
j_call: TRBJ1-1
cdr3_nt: TGTGCCAGCAGCTTAGCTTATACAGGGAATGACACTGAAGCTTTCTTT
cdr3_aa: CASSLAYTGNDTEAFF

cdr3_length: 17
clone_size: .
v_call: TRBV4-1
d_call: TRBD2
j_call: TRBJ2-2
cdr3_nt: TGCGCCAGCAGCCGGTTTCTAGCGGGAGGCAACACCGGGGAGCTGTTTTTT
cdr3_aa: CASSRFLAGGNTGELFF

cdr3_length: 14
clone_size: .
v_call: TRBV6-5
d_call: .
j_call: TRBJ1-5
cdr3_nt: TGTGCCAGCAGTTTTAGCGGGGTAAACCAGCCCCAGCATTTT
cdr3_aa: CASSFSGVNQPQHF

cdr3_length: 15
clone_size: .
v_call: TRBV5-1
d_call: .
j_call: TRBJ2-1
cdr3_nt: TGCGCCAGCAGCTTCAACGGACAGCCGGGTAATGAGCAGTTCTTC
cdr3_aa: CASSFNGQPGNEQFF

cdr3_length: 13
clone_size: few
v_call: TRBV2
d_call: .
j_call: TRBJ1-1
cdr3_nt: TGTGCCAGATCGAGCCATTTGAACACTGAAGCTTTCTTT
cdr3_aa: CARSSHLNTEAFF

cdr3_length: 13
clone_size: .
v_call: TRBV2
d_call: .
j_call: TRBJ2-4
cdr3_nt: TGTGCCAGCAGTGATACCGGGGAGAACATTCAGTACTTC
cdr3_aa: CASSDTGENIQYF

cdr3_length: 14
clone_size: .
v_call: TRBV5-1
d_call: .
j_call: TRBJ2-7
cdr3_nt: TGCGCCAGCAGCTTGTTACAGGCGTGGGACGAGCAGTACTTC
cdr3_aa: CASSLLQAWDEQYF

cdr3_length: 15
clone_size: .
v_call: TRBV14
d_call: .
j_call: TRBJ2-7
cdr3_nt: TGTGCCAGCAGCCCCCTGGGGGGTTCAACCTACGAGCAGTACTTC
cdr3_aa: CASSPLGGSTYEQYF

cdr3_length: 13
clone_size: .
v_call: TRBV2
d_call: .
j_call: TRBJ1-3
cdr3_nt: TGTGCCAGCAGTGGGGGGCACGGAAACACCATATATTTT
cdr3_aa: CASSGGHGNTIYF

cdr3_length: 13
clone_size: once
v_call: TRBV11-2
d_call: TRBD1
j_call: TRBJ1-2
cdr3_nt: TGTGCCAGCAGCTCCCGCGACAGGGCGGACGGAACCTTC
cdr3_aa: CASSSRDRADGTF

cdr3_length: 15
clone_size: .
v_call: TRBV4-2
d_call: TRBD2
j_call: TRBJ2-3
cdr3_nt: TGTGCCAGCAGCCAAACTAGCGATGGGCCAGATACGCAGTATTTT
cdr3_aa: CASSQTSDGPDTQYF

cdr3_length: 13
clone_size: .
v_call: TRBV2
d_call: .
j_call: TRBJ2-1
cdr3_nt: TGTGCCAGCAGCCGGACCAGGGGCAATGAGCAGTTCTTC
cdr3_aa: CASSRTRGNEQFF

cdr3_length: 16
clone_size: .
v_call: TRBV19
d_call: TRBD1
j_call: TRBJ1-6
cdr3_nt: TGTGCCAGTAGTATAGTCGGACAGGGGATGAATTCACCCCTCCACTTT
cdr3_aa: CASSIVGQGMNSPLHF

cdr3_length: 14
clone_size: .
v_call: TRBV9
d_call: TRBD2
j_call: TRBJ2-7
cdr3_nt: TGTGCCAGCAGCGTAGCTCTAGCGGGGTACGAGCAGTACTTC
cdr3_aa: CASSVALAGYEQYF

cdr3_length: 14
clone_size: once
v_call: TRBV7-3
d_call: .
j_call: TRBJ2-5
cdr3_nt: TGTGCCAGCAGCTTAGCCGGAGAATGGGAGACCCAGTACTTC
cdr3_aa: CASSLAGEWETQYF

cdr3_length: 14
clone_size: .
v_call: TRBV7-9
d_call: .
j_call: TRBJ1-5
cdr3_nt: TGTGCCAGCAGCTTATTCTACTACGTTCGGCCCCAGCATTTT
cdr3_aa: CASSLFYYVRPQHF

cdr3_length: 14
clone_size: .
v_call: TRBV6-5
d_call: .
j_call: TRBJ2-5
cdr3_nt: TGTGCCAGCAATGGCGGGGGCCGTCAAGAGACCCAGTACTTC
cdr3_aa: CASNGGGRQETQYF

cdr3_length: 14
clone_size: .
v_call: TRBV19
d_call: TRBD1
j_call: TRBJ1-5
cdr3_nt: TGTGCCACTTCACGGGCAGGGGGCGATCAGCCCCAGCATTTT
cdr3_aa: CATSRAGGDQPQHF

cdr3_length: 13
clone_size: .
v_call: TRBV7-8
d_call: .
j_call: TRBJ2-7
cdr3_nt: TGTGCCAGCAGCTTAGATTTTAGTTTGGAGCAGTACTTC
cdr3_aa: CASSLDFSLEQYF

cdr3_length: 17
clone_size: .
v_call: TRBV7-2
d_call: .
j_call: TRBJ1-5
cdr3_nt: TGTGCCAGCAGCACCGGGGCACACAGGGATTTGAATCAGCCCCAGCATTTT
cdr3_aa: CASSTGAHRDLNQPQHF

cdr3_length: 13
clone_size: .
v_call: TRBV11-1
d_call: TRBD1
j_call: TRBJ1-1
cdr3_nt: TGTGCCAGCAGCTTACCAGACAGGGGGTCCGCTTTCTTT
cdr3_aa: CASSLPDRGSAFF